This is a list of T cell receptor beta chains from one sample in a study of graft-versus-host responses after intestinal transplantation. Method: immunoSEQ multiplex PCR; TCRdb's copy keeps in-frame clones and lacks some. The data contain approximately 15,000 clones, about 61% of them seen just once; the ten biggest clones take up 10% to 15%. The sequencing here drew on ileum tissue, taken 524 days after transplant. The receptors come from a human patient who received an intestinal transplant, so some T cells may come from the graft donor. The CDR3 runs from the conserved cysteine through the conserved F or W. The D gene is left open where the match is weak. Only some rows state a clone size, as once, few, many or a class for expanded clones.

TRBV29-1	.	.	TRBJ2-3	14	CSVELVEGADTQYF	TGCAGCGTTGAATTAGTAGAGGGGGCAGATACGCAGTATTTT
TRBV9	once	TRBD2	TRBJ2-3	14	CASSVRTSSDTQYF	TGTGCCAGCAGCGTCCGGACTAGCTCAGATACGCAGTATTTT
TRBV5-1	few	.	TRBJ1-3	14	CASSFNNNGNTIYF	TGCGCCAGCAGCTTTAATAACAACGGAAACACCATATATTTT
TRBV12-5	.	TRBD1	TRBJ2-7	16	CASGLVRGQGAYEQYF	TGTGCTAGTGGTTTGGTACGGGGACAGGGGGCCTACGAGCAGTACTTC
TRBV6-1	.	TRBD1	TRBJ1-2	14	CASTERTGNYGYTF	TGTGCCAGCACCGAACGGACAGGGAACTATGGCTACACCTTC
TRBV4-3	few	.	TRBJ2-7	15	CASSQAGTGFDEQYF	TGCGCCAGCAGCCAAGCAGGCACAGGGTTCGACGAGCAGTACTTC
TRBV6-5	.	TRBD1	TRBJ2-7	14	CASSRQQGPYEQYF	TGTGCCAGCAGTCGTCAACAGGGGCCCTACGAGCAGTACTTC
TRBV23-1	large	.	TRBJ2-3	13	CAPPRTGTDTQYF	TGCGCCCCCCCCCGGACAGGCACAGATACGCAGTATTTT
TRBV6-1	.	.	TRBJ1-1	12	CASGQMNTEAFF	TGTGCCAGCGGCCAGATGAACACTGAAGCTTTCTTT
TRBV5-1	.	.	TRBJ2-3	16	CASTNTSGWATDTQYF	TGCGCCAGCACAAACACGAGCGGGTGGGCCACAGATACGCAGTATTTT
TRBV4-3	few	.	TRBJ1-2	15	CASSQEGGGPYGYTF	TGCGCCAGCAGCCAAGAAGGAGGCGGCCCCTATGGCTACACCTTC
TRBV11-3	.	.	TRBJ2-1	16	CASSLRVGADYNEQFF	TGTGCCAGCAGCCTCCGCGTGGGAGCGGACTACAATGAGCAGTTCTTC
TRBV4-3	.	TRBD1	TRBJ1-4	15	CASSQDGQGAEKLFF	TGCGCCAGCAGCCAAGATGGACAGGGGGCTGAAAAACTGTTTTTT
TRBV18	.	.	TRBJ2-7	14	CASSPLSASYEQYF	TGTGCCAGCTCACCTCTTAGCGCTTCCTACGAGCAGTACTTC
TRBV19	.	TRBD1	TRBJ2-2	15	CASRDPGQGSGELFF	TGTGCCAGCCGAGATCCGGGACAGGGGTCCGGGGAGCTGTTTTTT
TRBV10-3	.	TRBD2	TRBJ2-1	14	CAISSSGGVDEQFF	TGTGCCATCAGTTCGAGCGGGGGGGTAGATGAGCAGTTCTTC
TRBV6-1	.	TRBD1	TRBJ1-2	14	CASRNRGQGYGYTF	TGTGCCAGCAGGAACAGGGGGCAAGGCTATGGCTACACCTTC
TRBV6-6	.	TRBD1	TRBJ1-1	16	CATQPGQGRAGTEAFF	TGTGCCACCCAGCCGGGACAGGGTAGGGCAGGGACTGAAGCTTTCTTT
TRBV4-1	.	.	TRBJ2-7	15	CASSQDTGYSYEQYF	TGCGCCAGCAGCCAAGATACGGGGTACTCCTACGAGCAGTACTTC
TRBV29-1	.	TRBD1	TRBJ2-1	15	CSVGGGQGKYNEQFF	TGCAGCGTTGGGGGGGGACAGGGTAAATACAATGAGCAGTTCTTC
TRBV4-3	few	.	TRBJ1-2	16	CASSQGPGGGGYGYTF	TGCGCCAGCAGCCAAGGGCCGGGGGGCGGCGGCTATGGCTACACCTTC
TRBV13	few	TRBD1	TRBJ1-2	13	CASSLQGGYGYTF	TGTGCCAGCAGCCTACAGGGGGGGTATGGCTACACCTTC
TRBV29-1	few	.	TRBJ1-4	16	CSVELVQAATNEKLFF	TGCAGCGTTGAGCTCGTCCAGGCAGCAACTAATGAAAAACTGTTTTTT
TRBV12-5	few	.	TRBJ1-4	13	CASGLHTNEKLFF	TGTGCTAGTGGTTTGCACACAAATGAAAAACTGTTTTTT
TRBV4-1	.	.	TRBJ2-3	14	CASSPLFYTDTQYF	TGCGCCAGCAGTCCACTCTTCTACACAGATACGCAGTATTTT
TRBV19	.	.	TRBJ2-5	13	CASRNRYQETQYF	TGTGCCAGTAGGAACAGGTACCAAGAGACCCAGTACTTC
TRBV4-1	few	TRBD1	TRBJ1-4	17	CASSKPGQGLTNEKLFF	TGCGCCAGCAGCAAACCGGGACAGGGGTTGACTAATGAAAAACTGTTTTTT
TRBV4-3	medium-sized	TRBD1	TRBJ1-6	15	CASSRDRVGNSPLHF	TGCGCCAGCAGTCGAGACAGGGTAGGCAATTCACCCCTCCACTTT